This paragraph reports one T cell receptor (beta chain). The sample originates from a study of cytomegalovirus exposure and HLA in healthy donors. The ends lost 5 bases at V and 3 bases at J; junction bases unmatched: 9. This CDR3 has 15 residues. In germline, CDR1 is SGHAT, CDR2 FQNNGV. The study ran its PCR with 60 Vbeta and 13 Jbeta primers. Clones were read by immunoSEQ multiplex PCR, and TCRdb kept only the in-frame ones, dropping some. The data hold about 40,000 clones, with approximately 80% observed a single time. V usage is TRBV11-2 and J usage is TRBJ2-7; 8 bases map to TRBD1. The sample taken for sequencing was PBMCs. The sequence derives from a young woman in good health and CMV-seropositive. CDR3 sequence: CASSQRQGNHYEQYF. CDR3 sequence (DNA): TGTGCCAGCAGCCAAAGACAGGGGAACCACTACGAGCAGTACTTC.